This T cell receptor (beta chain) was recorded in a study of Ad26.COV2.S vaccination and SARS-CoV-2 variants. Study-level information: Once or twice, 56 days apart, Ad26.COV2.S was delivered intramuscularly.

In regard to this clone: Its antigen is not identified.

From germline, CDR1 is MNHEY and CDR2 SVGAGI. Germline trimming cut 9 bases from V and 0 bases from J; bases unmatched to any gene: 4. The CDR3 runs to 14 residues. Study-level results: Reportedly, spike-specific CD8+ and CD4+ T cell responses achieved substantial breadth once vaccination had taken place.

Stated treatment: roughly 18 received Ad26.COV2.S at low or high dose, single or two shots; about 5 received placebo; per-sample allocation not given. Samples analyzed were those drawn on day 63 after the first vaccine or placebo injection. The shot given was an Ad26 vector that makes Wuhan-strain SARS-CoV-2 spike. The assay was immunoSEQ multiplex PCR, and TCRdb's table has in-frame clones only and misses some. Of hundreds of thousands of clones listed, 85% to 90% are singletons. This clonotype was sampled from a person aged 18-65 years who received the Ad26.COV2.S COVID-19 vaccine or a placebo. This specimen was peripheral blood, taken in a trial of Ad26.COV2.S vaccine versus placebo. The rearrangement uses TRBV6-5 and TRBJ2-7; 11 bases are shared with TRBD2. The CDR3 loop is CASRTSGSSYEQYF. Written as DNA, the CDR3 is TGTGCCAGTAGAACTAGCGGGAGCTCCTACGAGCAGTACTTC.